This TCR beta chain was sequenced in a study of tumor-infiltrating lymphocytes in primary liver carcinoma. The researchers produced TCR beta cDNA from roughly 500 ng total RNA with a constant-region primer. Libraries for TCR beta were built through three nested multiplex PCR rounds, which together made up a slightly modified ARM-PCR procedure. Researchers ran the first two PCR rounds for 9 to 10 cycles each with TRBV1-TRBV30 forward primers and a C-beta reverse primer. TCRdb independently ran MiXCR on the multiplex PCR reads; one entry per CDR3 protein. The data show approximately 310,000 distinct CDR3 sequences, approximately 60% seen once. Germline DNA was extracted too, while blood RNA derived from unsorted whole blood. Chronic HBV infection was present, with no prior treatment. Findings of the study overall: Bulk, unsorted sampling meant CD4+ and CD8+ repertoires went uncompared. The overlap of tumor-adjacent and tumor-blood pairs was smaller than that of tumor region pairs.

In the case of this clonotype: Antigen specificity is unknown. A clone one base away is much larger, so this may be a read error.

CDR1 LGHNA and CDR2 YNFKEQ come from the germline V gene. The CDR3 loop spans 17 amino acids. The chain uses TRBV4-2 and TRBJ1-6; perhaps TRBD1 as D (6 bases). Sequencing was performed on peripheral blood. This clonotype originated in a man aged 40-55 years with primary liver carcinoma and hepatitis B virus infection. CDR3 nucleotides: TGTGCCAGCAGCAAAGATGCCCTGGACAGATATAATTCACCCTTCCACTTT. This gives the protein CASSKDALDRYNSPFHF.